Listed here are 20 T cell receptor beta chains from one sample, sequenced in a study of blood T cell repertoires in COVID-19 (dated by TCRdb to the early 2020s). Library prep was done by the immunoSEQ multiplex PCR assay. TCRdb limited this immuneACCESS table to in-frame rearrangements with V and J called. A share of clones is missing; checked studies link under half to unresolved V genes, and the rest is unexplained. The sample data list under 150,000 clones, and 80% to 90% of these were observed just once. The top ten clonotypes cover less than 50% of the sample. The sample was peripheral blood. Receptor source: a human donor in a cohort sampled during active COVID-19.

CDR3: CASSQETGGNTIYF. The CDR3, as DNA: TGCGCCAGCAGCCAAGAGACTGGAGGAAACACCATATATTTT. The chain couples TRBV4-1 to TRBJ1-3, with D uncertain. With 0 bases removed from V and 4 bases from J, the gap between germline ends came to 7 bases. The CDR3 sequence is 14 residues long. Germline CDR1 reads MGHRA; CDR2 reads YSYEKL.

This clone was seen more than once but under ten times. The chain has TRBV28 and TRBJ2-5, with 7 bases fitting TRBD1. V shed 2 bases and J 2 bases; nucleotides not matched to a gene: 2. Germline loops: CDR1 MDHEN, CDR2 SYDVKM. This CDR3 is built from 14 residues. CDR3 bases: TGTGCCAGCAGTTTAGGGACAGTACAAGAGACCCAGTACTTC. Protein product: CASSLGTVQETQYF.

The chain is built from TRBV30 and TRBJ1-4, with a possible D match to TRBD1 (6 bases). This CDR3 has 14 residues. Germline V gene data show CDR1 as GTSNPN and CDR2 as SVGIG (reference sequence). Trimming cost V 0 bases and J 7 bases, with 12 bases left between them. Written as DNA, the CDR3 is TGTGCCTGGAGTGTACAGGGATCGGGTGAAAAACTGTTTTTT. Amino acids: CAWSVQGSGEKLFF.

The CDR3 loop is CASSPRDREQETQYF. The CDR3 nucleotides read TGTGCCAGCAGCCCCCGGGACAGGGAACAAGAGACCCAGTACTTC. The chain links TRBV7-9 to TRBJ2-5, with 9 bases lining up with TRBD1. The germline CDR1 and CDR2 sequences are SEHNR and FQNEAQ (reference sequence). V was clipped by 5 bases and J by 2 bases; unmatched bases: 6. CDR3 size: 15 residues.

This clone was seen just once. Here the CDR3 DNA reads TGCGCCAGCAGCCGTAGGGCGGGTCCATACAATGAGCAGTTCTTC. Translation: CASSRRAGPYNEQFF. The chain is built from TRBV4-3 and TRBJ2-1; D is perhaps TRBD2 (5 bases). Trimming removed 4 bases at V and 4 bases at J, with 14 bases between. Germline loops: CDR1 LGHNA, CDR2 YSLEER. The CDR3 covers 15 residues.

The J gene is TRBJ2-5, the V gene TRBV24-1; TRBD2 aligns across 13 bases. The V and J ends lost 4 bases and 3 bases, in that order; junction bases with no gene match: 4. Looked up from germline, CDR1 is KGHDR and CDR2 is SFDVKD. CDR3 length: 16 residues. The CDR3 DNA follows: TGTGCCACCAGTGACCGCGGGACTAGCGGGGAAGAGACCCAGTACTTC. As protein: CATSDRGTSGEETQYF.

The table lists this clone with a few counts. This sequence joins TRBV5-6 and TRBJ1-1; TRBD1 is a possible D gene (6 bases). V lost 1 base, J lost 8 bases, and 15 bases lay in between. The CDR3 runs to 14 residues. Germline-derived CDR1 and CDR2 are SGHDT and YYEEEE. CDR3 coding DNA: TGTGCCAGCAGCTTGAAGGGCAGGGGAAGGGAAGCTTTCTTT. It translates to CASSLKGRGREAFF. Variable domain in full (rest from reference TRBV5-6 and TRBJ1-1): DAGVTQSPTHLIKTRGQQVTLRCSPKSGHDTVSWYQQALGQGPQFIFQYYEEEERQRGNFPDRFSGHQFPNYSSELNVNALLLGDSALYLCASSLKGRGREAFFGQGTRLTVV.

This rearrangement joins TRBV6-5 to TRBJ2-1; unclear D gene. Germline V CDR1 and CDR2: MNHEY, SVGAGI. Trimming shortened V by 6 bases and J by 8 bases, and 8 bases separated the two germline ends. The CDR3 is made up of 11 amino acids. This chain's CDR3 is CASRVNYEQFF. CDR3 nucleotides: TGTGCCAGCAGAGTGAACTATGAGCAGTTCTTC.

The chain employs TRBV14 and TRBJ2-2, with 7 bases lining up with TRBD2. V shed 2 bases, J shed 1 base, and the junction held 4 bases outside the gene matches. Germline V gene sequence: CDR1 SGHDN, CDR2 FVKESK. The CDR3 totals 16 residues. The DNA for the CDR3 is TGTGCCAGCAGCCAAACCGGGAGGAAGAACACCGGGGAGCTGTTTTTT. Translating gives CASSQTGRKNTGELFF.

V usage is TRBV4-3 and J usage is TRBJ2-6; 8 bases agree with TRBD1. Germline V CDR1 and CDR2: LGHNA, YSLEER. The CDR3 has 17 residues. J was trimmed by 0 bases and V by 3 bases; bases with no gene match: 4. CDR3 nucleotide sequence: TGCGCCAGCAGCCAGGGACAGGTTTTCTCTGGGGCCAACGTCCTGACTTTC. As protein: CASSQGQVFSGANVLTF.

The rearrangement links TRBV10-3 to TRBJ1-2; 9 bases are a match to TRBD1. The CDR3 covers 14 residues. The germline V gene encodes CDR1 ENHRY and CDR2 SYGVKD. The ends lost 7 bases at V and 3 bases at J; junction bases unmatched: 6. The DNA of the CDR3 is TGTGCCATCACCCCGGGACAGGGAGACTATGGCTACACCTTC. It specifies CAITPGQGDYGYTF.

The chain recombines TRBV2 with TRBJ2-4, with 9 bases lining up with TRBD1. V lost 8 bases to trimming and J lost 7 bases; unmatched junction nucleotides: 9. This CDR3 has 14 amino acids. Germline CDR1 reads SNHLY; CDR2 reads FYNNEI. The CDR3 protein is CASYGTGRVNIQYF. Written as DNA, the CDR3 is TGTGCCAGCTATGGGACAGGGCGGGTGAACATTCAGTACTTC.

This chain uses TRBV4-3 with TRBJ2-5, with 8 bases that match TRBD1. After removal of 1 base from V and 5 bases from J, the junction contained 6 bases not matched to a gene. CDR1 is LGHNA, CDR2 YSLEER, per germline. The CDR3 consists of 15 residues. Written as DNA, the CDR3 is TGCGCCAGCAGCCAAGGGGCAGGGGGCTTCGAGACCCAGTACTTC. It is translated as CASSQGAGGFETQYF.

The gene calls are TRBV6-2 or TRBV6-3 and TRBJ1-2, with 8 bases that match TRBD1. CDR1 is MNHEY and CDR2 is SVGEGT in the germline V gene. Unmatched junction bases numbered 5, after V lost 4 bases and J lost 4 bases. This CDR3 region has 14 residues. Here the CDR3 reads CASSSPGQGYGYTF. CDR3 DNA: TGTGCCAGCAGTTCCCCAGGACAGGGCTATGGCTACACCTTC.

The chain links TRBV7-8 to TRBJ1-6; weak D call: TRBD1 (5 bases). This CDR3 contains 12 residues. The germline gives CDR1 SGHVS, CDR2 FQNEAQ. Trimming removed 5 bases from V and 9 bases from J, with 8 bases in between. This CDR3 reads CASSVGGSPLHF. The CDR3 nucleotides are TGTGCCAGCAGCGTCGGGGGTTCACCCCTCCACTTT.

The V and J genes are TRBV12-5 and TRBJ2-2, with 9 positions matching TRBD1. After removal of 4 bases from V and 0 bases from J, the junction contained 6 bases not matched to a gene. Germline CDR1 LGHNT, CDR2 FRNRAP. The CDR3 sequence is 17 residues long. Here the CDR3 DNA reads TGTGCTAGTGGTTCACAAACAGGGGGCACGAACACCGGGGAGCTGTTTTTT. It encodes CASGSQTGGTNTGELFF. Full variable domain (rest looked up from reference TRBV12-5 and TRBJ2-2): DARVTQTPRHKVTEMGQEVTMRCQPILGHNTVFWYRQTMMQGLELLAYFRNRAPLDDSGMPKDRFSAEMPDATLATLKIQPSEPRDSAVYFCASGSQTGGTNTGELFFGEGSRLTVL.

CDR3 residues: CATSSATGGGTEAFF. For the CDR3, the DNA is TGTGCCACCAGCAGTGCGACAGGGGGGGGAACTGAAGCTTTCTTT. J is TRBJ1-1 and V is TRBV15, with 9 bases identical to TRBD1. Trimming took 3 bases from V and 5 from J; bases not matched to a gene: 7. This CDR3 spans 15 amino acids. CDR1 and CDR2 from the germline V gene are LNHNV and YYDKDF (reference sequence).

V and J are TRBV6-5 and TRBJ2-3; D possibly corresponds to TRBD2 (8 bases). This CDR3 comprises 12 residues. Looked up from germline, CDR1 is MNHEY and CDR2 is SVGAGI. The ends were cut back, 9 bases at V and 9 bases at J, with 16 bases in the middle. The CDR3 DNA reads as TGTGCCAGTAGCGGGGAAGGGGGCACGCAGTATTTT. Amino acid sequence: CASSGEGGTQYF.

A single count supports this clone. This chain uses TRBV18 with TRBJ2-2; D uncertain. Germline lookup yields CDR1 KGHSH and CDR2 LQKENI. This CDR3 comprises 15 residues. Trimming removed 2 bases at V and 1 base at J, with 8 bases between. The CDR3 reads CASSPSSVNTGELFF. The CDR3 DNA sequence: TGTGCCAGCTCACCATCCTCGGTGAACACCGGGGAGCTGTTTTTT.

DNA of the CDR3: TGTGCCAGCAGCCTGGAAGGGCGGGGGGCGAGCACAGATACGCAGTATTTT. Translating gives CASSLEGRGASTDTQYF. The chain carries TRBV9 and TRBJ2-3, with 8 bases identical to TRBD2. V lost 4 bases to trimming and J lost 0 bases; unmatched junction nucleotides: 10. Germline CDR1 reads SGDLS; CDR2 reads YYNGEE. The CDR3 spans 17 residues. Full variable domain (rest looked up from reference TRBV9 and TRBJ2-3): DSGVTQTPKHLITATGQRVTLRCSPRSGDLSVYWYQQSLDQGLQFLIQYYNGEERAKGNILERFSAQQFPDLHSELNLSSLELGDSALYFCASSLEGRGASTDTQYFGPGTRLTVL.